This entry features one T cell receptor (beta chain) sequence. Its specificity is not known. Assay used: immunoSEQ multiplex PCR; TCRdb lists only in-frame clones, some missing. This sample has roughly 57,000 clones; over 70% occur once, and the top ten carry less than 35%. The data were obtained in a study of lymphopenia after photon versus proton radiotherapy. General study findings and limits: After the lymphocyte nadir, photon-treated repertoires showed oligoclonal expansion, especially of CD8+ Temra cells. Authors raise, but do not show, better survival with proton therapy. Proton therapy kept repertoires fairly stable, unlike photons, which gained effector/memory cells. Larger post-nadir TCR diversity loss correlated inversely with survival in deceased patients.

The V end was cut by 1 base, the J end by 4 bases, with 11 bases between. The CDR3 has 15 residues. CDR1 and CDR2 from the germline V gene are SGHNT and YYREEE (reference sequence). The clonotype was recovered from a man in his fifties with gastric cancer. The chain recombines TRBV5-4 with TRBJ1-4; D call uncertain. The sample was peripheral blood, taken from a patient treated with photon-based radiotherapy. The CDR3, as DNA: TGTGCCAGCAGCTTGTTTACCGGGGATAATGAAAAACTGTTTTTT. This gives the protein CASSLFTGDNEKLFF.